Included here is one T cell receptor beta chain sequence, with context. This entry belongs to a study of blood T cell repertoires in COVID-19. Study as a whole: Whether acute or convalescent, the COVID-19 samples came from the United States, Italy and Spain.

Per germline, CDR1 KGHSH and CDR2 LQKENI. The length of the CDR3 is 15 residues. V lost 0 bases and J 2 bases, leaving 11 bases between the germline ends. Original processing methods: Scientists estimated how many nucleated cells there were by amplifying reference gene primers. The protocol was immunoSEQ multiplex PCR, while the TCRdb copy is restricted to in-frame clones and leaves out a portion. The V and J calls and the clone size are those of that table, but D and trimming were determined from the DNA. The sample yields approximately 480,000 clones, roughly 89% seen once. The chain combines TRBV18 with TRBJ2-7; weak D call: TRBD1 (5 bases). The origin of this receptor is a man aged 18 to 29 with COVID-19, enrolled during active disease. Sequences were obtained from peripheral blood. The CDR3 reads CASSPPERGPYEQYF. The CDR3 DNA is TGTGCCAGCTCACCACCCGAAAGGGGTCCCTACGAGCAGTACTTC.